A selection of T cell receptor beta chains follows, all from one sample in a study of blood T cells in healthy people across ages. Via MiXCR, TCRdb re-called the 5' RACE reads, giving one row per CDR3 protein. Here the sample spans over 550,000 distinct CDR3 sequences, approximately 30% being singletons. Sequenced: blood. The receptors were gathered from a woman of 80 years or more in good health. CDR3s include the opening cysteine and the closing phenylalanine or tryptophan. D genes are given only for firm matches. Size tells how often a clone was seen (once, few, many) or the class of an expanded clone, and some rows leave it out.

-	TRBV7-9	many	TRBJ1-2	TGTGCCAGCAGCCCAGGGACGGAACTTCATGGCTACACCTTC	CASSPGTELHGYTF
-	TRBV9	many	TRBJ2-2	TGTGCCAGCAGCGTCGGGACTTCGAACACCGGGGAGCTGTTTTTT	CASSVGTSNTGELFF
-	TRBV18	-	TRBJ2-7	TGTGCCAGCTCACAGCAGGGACAATTCGAGCAGTACTTC	CASSQQGQFEQYF
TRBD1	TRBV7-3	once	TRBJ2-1	TGTGCCAGCAGCAAAACAGGGGACACCTACAATGAGCAGTTCTTC	CASSKTGDTYNEQFF
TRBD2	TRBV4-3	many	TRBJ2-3	TGCGCCAGCAGCCAAGCACTAGCGAGGGCAGATACGCAGTATTTT	CASSQALARADTQYF
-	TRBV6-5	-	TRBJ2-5	TGTGCCAGCAGTTATATGGATCGGGGGCGCGGGGAGCGGTACTTC	CASSYMDRGRGERYF
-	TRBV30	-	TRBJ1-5	TGTGCCTGGAGTGTAACGGGGCATCAGCCCCAGCATTTT	CAWSVTGHQPQHF
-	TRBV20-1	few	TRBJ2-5	TGCAGTGCTAGAGGCTTGAGGTACCAAGAGACCCAGTACTTC	CSARGLRYQETQYF
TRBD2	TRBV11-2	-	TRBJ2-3	TGTGCCAGCAGCAACCGACTAGCGGGGGGTACGCAGTATTTT	CASSNRLAGGTQYF
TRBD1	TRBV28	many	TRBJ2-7	TGTGCCAGCACCCTGACAGGGATTCCCTACGAGCAGTACTTC	CASTLTGIPYEQYF
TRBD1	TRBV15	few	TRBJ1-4	TGTGCCACAACCGGGACAGGCGCAACTAATGAAAAACTGTTTTTT	CATTGTGATNEKLFF
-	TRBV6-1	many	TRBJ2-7	TGTGCCAGCAGCGAGGCGCAGGGCAGAGGCTACGAGCAGTACTTC	CASSEAQGRGYEQYF
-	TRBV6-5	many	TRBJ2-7	TGTGCCAGCAGTTACTCCAGAGGGGACACCTACGAGCAGTACTTC	CASSYSRGDTYEQYF
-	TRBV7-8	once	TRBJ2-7	TGTGCCAGCAGCTTAGGGGTTGGACCCTACGAGCAGTACTTC	CASSLGVGPYEQYF
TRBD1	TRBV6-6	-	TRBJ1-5	TGTGCCAGCAGCAAGACAGGGTATAGCAATCAGCCCCAGCATTTT	CASSKTGYSNQPQHF
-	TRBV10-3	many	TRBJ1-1	TGTGCCATCAGGGCCCGACGGGAGGGTGACACTGAAGCTTTCTTT	CAIRARREGDTEAFF
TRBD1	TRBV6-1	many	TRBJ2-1	TGTGCCAGCACCCTCGGGACAGGGTTAAATGAGCAGTTCTTC	CASTLGTGLNEQFF
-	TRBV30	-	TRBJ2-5	TGTGCCTGTCGCGGAGGGGCGGAGACCCAGTACTTC	CACRGGAETQYF
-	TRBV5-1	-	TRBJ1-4	TGCGCCAGCAGCAACCCCGGGGGGGAAAAACTGTTTTTT	CASSNPGGEKLFF
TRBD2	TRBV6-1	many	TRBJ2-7	TGTGCCAGCAGTGAATTGACTAGCCTGCCCTACGAGCAGTACTTC	CASSELTSLPYEQYF
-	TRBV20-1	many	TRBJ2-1	TGCAGTGCTAGGGGGCCCGGTTGGGGCGGACAGAATGAGCAGTTCTTC	CSARGPGWGGQNEQFF
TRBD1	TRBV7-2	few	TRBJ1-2	TGTGCCAGCAGCTTAGCAATAGGGGACAGCGATGGCTACACCTTC	CASSLAIGDSDGYTF
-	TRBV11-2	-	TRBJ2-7	TGTGCCAGCAGCTTATTGACCCCCACACGCGCCTACGAGCAGTACTTC	CASSLLTPTRAYEQYF
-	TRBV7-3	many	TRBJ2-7	TGTGCCAGCAGCTTAACCCGGCAAGACCGCCGCTCCTACGAGCAGTACTTC	CASSLTRQDRRSYEQYF
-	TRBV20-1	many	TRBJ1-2	TGCAGTGCTATTCCCAATGAGTATGGCTACACCTTC	CSAIPNEYGYTF
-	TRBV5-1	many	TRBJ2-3	TGCGCCAGCAGCTTGGAGGCAGATACGCAGTATTTT	CASSLEADTQYF
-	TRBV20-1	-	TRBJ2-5	TGCAGTGCCCCAGGGGGGGAGACCCAGTACTTC	CSAPGGETQYF
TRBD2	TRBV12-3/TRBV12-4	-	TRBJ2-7	TGTGCCGGCAGTGCATCTAGCGGGGGTCGGTCCTACAATGAGCAGTACTTC	CAGSASSGGRSYNEQYF
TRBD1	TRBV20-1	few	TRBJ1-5	TGCAGTGCTATCCCCGAGACAGGGGTTATTCTGGGCAATCAGCCCCAGCATTTT	CSAIPETGVILGNQPQHF